These 19 T cell receptor beta chains were sequenced from one sample in a study of blood T cell repertoires in COVID-19 (dated by TCRdb to the early 2020s). The library was produced with the immunoSEQ multiplex PCR assay. Sourced from immuneACCESS, this table was stored by TCRdb with only in-frame sequences that have V and J called. A share of the clones is absent; for the studies checked, an unresolved V gene accounts for under half, and the remainder has no known explanation. Within this sample are about 100,000 clones, with roughly 80% of them counted one time only. 31% of the sample belongs to the ten largest clones. Input material: peripheral blood. The receptors were sampled from a man between 65 and 80 years old with active or convalescent COVID-19.

The chain links TRBV3-1 (or the pseudogene TRBV3-2) to TRBJ2-5; no clear D. This CDR3 region has 8 residues. The germline CDR1 and CDR2 sequences are LGHDT and YNNKEL (reference sequence). CDR3 nucleotide sequence: TGTGGAGGAGAGACCCAGTACTTC. It translates to CGGETQYF.

This clone was seen ten or more times. CDR3 coding DNA: TGTGCCAGCACCGGGACAGGTGCTTATTCACCCCTCCACTTT. Translated, it gives CASTGTGAYSPLHF. This sequence joins TRBV19 and TRBJ1-6; 8 nucleotides line up with TRBD1. The germline V gene has CDR1 LNHDA and CDR2 SQIVND (reference sequence). The junction had 9 bases not matched to a gene; V was cut back by 9 bases and J by 8 bases. The CDR3 runs to 14 residues.

V is TRBV5-1 and J is TRBJ1-6, with 9 bases matching TRBD1. This CDR3 contains 16 residues. CDR1 SGHRS and CDR2 YFSETQ come from the germline V gene. The trim removed 4 bases at V and 9 bases at J, leaving 11 bases unmatched. The CDR3 spells CASSIAGQGRGSPLHF. CDR3 DNA: TGCGCCAGCAGCATAGCCGGACAGGGGAGAGGTTCACCCCTCCACTTT.

V usage is TRBV24-1 and J usage is TRBJ1-5; maybe TRBD1 (5 bases). V gave up 5 bases and J gave up 4 bases, with 11 bases separating them. Per the germline V gene, CDR1 is KGHDR and CDR2 is SFDVKD. The CDR3 runs to 14 residues. CDR3 region: CATSGRDPNQPQHF. CDR3 sequence (DNA): TGTGCCACCAGTGGCAGGGATCCAAATCAGCCCCAGCATTTT.

This clone was seen a single time. The chain employs TRBV2 and TRBJ2-3, with 8 positions matching TRBD1. CDR3 size: 14 residues. V gave up 8 bases and J gave up 0 bases; unmatched junction bases: 4. CDR1 is SNHLY, CDR2 FYNNEI, per germline. CDR3 in DNA: TGTGCCAGCCGGGACAGGACGAGCACAGATACGCAGTATTTT. It is translated as CASRDRTSTDTQYF. The variable domain in full, with the rest retrieved from reference TRBV2 and TRBJ2-3, is EPEVTQTPSHQVTQMGQEVILRCVPISNHLYFYWYRQILGQKVEFLVSFYNNEISEKSEIFDDQFSVERPDGSNFTLKIRSTKLEDSAMYFCASRDRTSTDTQYFGPGTRLTVL.

This chain links TRBV5-1 with TRBJ2-7; the D gene is possibly TRBD1 (5 bases). Germline V gene data show CDR1 as SGHRS and CDR2 as YFSETQ. V was shortened by 4 bases and J by 2 bases, with 10 bases between the two germline ends. CDR3 length equals 13 residues. In DNA, the CDR3 is TGCGCCAGCAGCCCGGACATAGCCTACGAGCAGTACTTC. It codes for CASSPDIAYEQYF.

The rearrangement joins TRBV7-3 to TRBJ2-2; no clear D gene. V dropped 6 bases and J dropped 1 base, with 18 bases sitting between them. Per the germline V gene, CDR1 is SGHTA and CDR2 is FQGTGA. CDR3 length: 17 residues. In nucleotides, the CDR3 is TGTGCCAGCAGTCGCCGACAAACGCTCGGGAACACCGGGGAGCTGTTTTTT. Translation gives CASSRRQTLGNTGELFF.

This sequence joins TRBV13 and TRBJ2-7, with 8 bases fitting TRBD2. The CDR3 runs 15 residues. Germline V gene sequence: CDR1 PRHDT, CDR2 FYEKMQ (reference sequence). V shed 3 bases and J 2 bases; nucleotides not matched to a gene: 6. CDR3 coding DNA: TGTGCCAGCAGCTTTTCCAGCGGGGGCCCCTACGAGCAGTACTTC. It translates to CASSFSSGGPYEQYF.

The rearrangement joins TRBV24-1 to TRBJ1-1; possible D gene TRBD1, 6 bases. Looked up from germline, CDR1 is KGHDR and CDR2 is SFDVKD. The CDR3 covers 14 residues. Trimming cost V 3 bases and J 2 bases, with 9 bases left between them. The DNA of the CDR3 is TGTGCCACCAGTGATGGGACACCAAACACTGAAGCTTTCTTT. Protein: CATSDGTPNTEAFF.

The rearrangement uses TRBV11-2 and TRBJ2-1; D may be TRBD2 (7 bases). Per the germline V gene, CDR1 is SGHAT and CDR2 is FQNNGV. Deletions cut 6 bases from V and 4 bases from J, with 25 bases between. The length of the CDR3 is 18 residues. CDR3 protein: CASSSRGGGGGQYNEQFF. The CDR3 region has the DNA TGTGCCAGCAGTTCCAGAGGAGGGGGAGGGGGGCAATACAATGAGCAGTTCTTC.

This chain uses TRBV5-5 with TRBJ2-7; TRBD1 matches at 8 bases. The CDR3 sequence is 15 residues long. CDR1 is SGHKS, CDR2 YYEKEE, per germline (reference sequence). V shed 2 bases and J 5 bases; nucleotides not matched to a gene: 9. CDR3 region: CASSLSEAGGNEQYF. The CDR3 coding sequence is TGTGCCAGCAGCTTAAGTGAGGCAGGGGGCAACGAGCAGTACTTC.

This clone appeared once. V gene TRBV9 combines with J gene TRBJ2-3; the match to TRBD1 covers 7 bases. The CDR3 sequence is 14 residues long. Trimming cost V 10 bases and J 0 bases; bases outside gene matches: 8. Germline V lookup: CDR1 SGDLS, CDR2 YYNGEE. The CDR3 DNA reads TGTGCCCCTCTGGGGACAGCCAGCACAGATACGCAGTATTTT. Protein sequence: CAPLGTASTDTQYF.

In this sample, this clone turned up once. The chain is built from TRBV5-1 and TRBJ2-7, with 9 bases aligning to TRBD1. CDR3 size: 12 residues. V shed 7 bases, J shed 5 bases, and the junction held 4 bases outside the gene matches. Germline values: CDR1 SGHRS, CDR2 YFSETQ. CDR3 protein: CASGQGLDEQYF. The DNA for the CDR3 is TGCGCCAGCGGACAGGGGTTGGACGAGCAGTACTTC.

This sequence joins TRBV3-1 (or the pseudogene TRBV3-2) and TRBJ1-3, with 7 bases that match TRBD1. The germline CDR1 and CDR2 sequences are LGHDT and YNNKEL (reference sequence). With 4 bases clipped from V and 0 bases from J, the junction kept 3 bases outside the gene matches. This CDR3 spans 15 amino acids. DNA of the CDR3: TGTGCCAGCAGCCTTACAGGGGCCTCTGGAAACACCATATATTTT. Translation: CASSLTGASGNTIYF.

V usage is TRBV18 and J usage is TRBJ1-1; D unclear. The CDR3 sequence is 14 residues long. Trimming removed 3 bases at V and 2 bases at J, with 10 bases between. Per the germline V gene, CDR1 is KGHSH and CDR2 is LQKENI. The CDR3 reads CASSPSRGNTEAFF. As DNA, the CDR3 is TGTGCCAGCTCACCGTCCCGGGGTAACACTGAAGCTTTCTTT.

The rearrangement uses TRBV25-1 and TRBJ2-5, with 8 bases that match TRBD1. V was clipped by 6 bases and J by 4 bases; unmatched bases: 19. From germline, CDR1 is MGHDK and CDR2 SYGVNS. The CDR3 extends over 18 amino acids. DNA of the CDR3: TGTGCCAGCAGGGACACACAACTACAGGGGGGAATTGGAGAGACCCAGTACTTC. It translates to CASRDTQLQGGIGETQYF.

CDR3 sequence reads: CSVFYLRNEQFF. The DNA for the CDR3 is TGCAGCGTTTTCTATCTTCGGAATGAGCAGTTCTTC. The rearrangement joins TRBV29-1 to TRBJ2-1, with D unclear. The germline V and J ends were trimmed by 5 bases and 7 bases, with 12 bases remaining between them. The CDR3 runs 12 residues. Germline assignment: CDR1 SQVTM and CDR2 ANQGSEA.

V and J are TRBV6-5 and TRBJ2-3, with unresolved D. The CDR3 runs 14 residues. V lost 0 bases to trimming and J lost 2 bases, with 6 bases between them. The germline V gene has CDR1 MNHEY and CDR2 SVGAGI. CDR3 sequence reads: CASSYSRSTDTQYF. CDR3 nucleotides: TGTGCCAGCAGTTACTCCCGGTCCACAGATACGCAGTATTTT.

The V call is TRBV4-3, the J call TRBJ2-7; D gene uncertain. Trimming removed 3 bases from V and 4 bases from J, with 16 bases in between. Germline V gene data show CDR1 as LGHNA and CDR2 as YSLEER. The CDR3 sequence is 15 residues long. The CDR3 protein is CASSQFRGSLYEQYF. For the CDR3, the DNA is TGCGCCAGCAGCCAGTTTAGAGGCTCGCTTTACGAGCAGTACTTC.